What follows are 19 T cell receptor beta chains derived from one specimen sequenced in a study of blood T cell repertoires in COVID-19 (dated by TCRdb to about 2020). The library was made by the immunoSEQ multiplex PCR assay. TCRdb took this table from immuneACCESS and kept in-frame rearrangements with V and J called. Such tables lack part of the clones; where checked against another copy, unresolved V genes explain under half of the gap, and the rest is unexplained. Here the sample has hundreds of thousands of clones; roughly 84% occur a single time. In total, the top ten clones hold about 1.5% of the sample. The sequenced sample consisted of PBMCs or T cells enriched from blood (not recorded which). The receptors were gathered from a woman in her late teens or twenties who had been exposed to COVID-19.

The chain joins TRBV19 to TRBJ1-1, with D uncertain. V lost 7 bases, J lost 5 bases, and 8 bases lay in between. Germline V gene lookup returns CDR1 LNHDA and CDR2 SQIVND (reference sequence). The CDR3 has 11 residues. The CDR3 is CASIARTEAFF. The CDR3 coding sequence is TGTGCCAGTATCGCGAGGACTGAAGCTTTCTTT.

This chain joins TRBV28 and TRBJ1-3, with D uncertain. Germline CDR1 is MDHEN and CDR2 is SYDVKM. There are 13 residues in the CDR3. The V end lost 3 bases, the J end lost 3 bases, and 6 bases lay between the germline ends. This CDR3 reads CASSFRVGNTIYF. The CDR3 region has the DNA TGTGCCAGCAGTTTTCGGGTTGGAAACACCATATATTTT.

This chain uses TRBV6-4 with TRBJ2-2; 9 bases agree with TRBD1. This CDR3 contains 16 residues. V shed 2 bases, J shed 4 bases, and the junction held 5 bases outside the gene matches. Germline V gene lookup returns CDR1 MRHNA and CDR2 SNTAGT. The CDR3 region is CASSDDADRGTGELFF. In nucleotides, the CDR3 is TGTGCCAGCAGTGACGACGCGGACAGGGGCACCGGGGAGCTGTTTTTT.

The chain couples TRBV14 to TRBJ2-3; TRBD2 is a possible D gene (7 bases). Germline V lookup: CDR1 SGHDN, CDR2 FVKESK. V was trimmed by 4 bases and J by 6 bases, leaving 11 bases between them. The CDR3 spans 13 residues. The CDR3 loop is CASSLGGPDTQYF. In nucleotides, the CDR3 is TGTGCCAGCAGCCTGGGGGGGCCCGATACGCAGTATTTT.

The chain uses TRBV4-3 and TRBJ2-3, with 7 nucleotides matching TRBD2. Germline-derived CDR1 and CDR2 are LGHNA and YSLEER. The trim removed 2 bases at V and 5 bases at J, leaving 7 bases unmatched. This CDR3 contains 15 residues. The CDR3 protein is CASSQIRGGVDTQYF. The CDR3 DNA sequence: TGCGCCAGCAGCCAAATTCGGGGAGGGGTAGATACGCAGTATTTT.

This rearrangement joins TRBV4-2 to TRBJ2-2; 11 nucleotides line up with TRBD2. Germline loops: CDR1 LGHNA, CDR2 YNFKEQ. The CDR3 consists of 15 residues. The V gene end was trimmed by 5 bases and the J gene end by 5 bases; junction bases not matched to a gene: 4. The CDR3 DNA follows: TGTGCCAGCAGCTTTAGGACTAGCGGGACCGGGGAGCTGTTTTTT. Its translation is CASSFRTSGTGELFF.

The chain is built from TRBV7-2 and TRBJ2-3, with D unclear. The CDR3 extends over 13 amino acids. Trimming stripped 4 bases from V and 3 bases from J, with 8 bases between. Germline V CDR1 and CDR2: SGHTA, FQGNSA. The CDR3 reads CASSSLRTDTQYF. CDR3 in DNA: TGTGCCAGCAGCTCTCTACGGACAGATACGCAGTATTTT.

The CDR3 DNA sequence: TGTGCCAGCAACCCGGGGGGGGAGCAGTTCTTC. Translated, it gives CASNPGGEQFF. The genes are TRBV5-8 and TRBJ2-1; 8 nucleotides match TRBD2. Germline CDR1 reads SGHTS; CDR2 reads YDEGEE. This CDR3 contains 11 residues. J was trimmed by 10 bases and V by 6 bases; bases with no gene match: 3.

The CDR3 loop is CASSVRTSFTDTQYF. In DNA form, the CDR3 reads TGTGCCAGCAGCGTCAGGACTAGTTTCACAGATACGCAGTATTTT. J is TRBJ2-3 and V is TRBV9, with 7 bases fitting TRBD2. Germline V CDR1 and CDR2: SGDLS, YYNGEE. The CDR3 is made up of 15 amino acids. V dropped 2 bases and J dropped 2; count of bases not matched to a gene: 5.

The chain carries TRBV7-2 and TRBJ2-5; D possibly corresponds to TRBD1 (7 bases). The CDR3 extends over 16 amino acids. With 2 bases removed from V and 2 bases from J, the gap between germline ends came to 15 bases. CDR1 is SGHTA, CDR2 FQGNSA, per germline. CDR3 DNA sequence: TGTGCCAGCAGCTTATTCAGGGGGGCGGGGCAAGAGACCCAGTACTTC. Amino acids: CASSLFRGAGQETQYF.

The gene calls are TRBV14 and TRBJ2-4; the D gene is possibly TRBD2 (7 bases). The ends were cut back, 0 bases at V and 0 bases at J, with 18 bases in the middle. Germline V CDR1 and CDR2: SGHDN, FVKESK. This CDR3 region has 19 residues. For the CDR3, the DNA is TGTGCCAGCAGCCAAGAGCTGGAGGGGGGGCCAATAGCCAAAAACATTCAGTACTTC. Translated, it gives CASSQELEGGPIAKNIQYF.

The chain uses TRBV6-6 and TRBJ1-5; 8 nucleotides agree with TRBD1. The CDR3 runs to 14 residues. Per the germline V gene, CDR1 is MNHNY and CDR2 is SVGAGI (reference sequence). V lost 5 bases, J lost 7 bases, and 7 bases stayed unmatched. The CDR3 here is CASSIDRGGQPQHF. DNA for the CDR3: TGTGCCAGCAGTATCGACAGGGGCGGACAGCCCCAGCATTTT.

The rearrangement uses TRBV7-2 and TRBJ2-1; a possible D gene is TRBD2 (6 bases). CDR1 SGHTA and CDR2 FQGNSA come from the germline V gene. This CDR3 spans 13 amino acids. Trimming pared 4 bases from V and 7 bases from J, leaving 11 bases between. CDR3 protein: CASSSGVLNEQFF. The CDR3 bases are TGTGCCAGCAGCTCGGGGGTTCTAAATGAGCAGTTCTTC.

The V and J genes are TRBV12-3 or TRBV12-4 and TRBJ2-5, with D perhaps matching TRBD2 (5 bases). This CDR3 has 11 amino acids. Trimming shortened V by 6 bases and J by 10 bases, and 12 bases separated the two germline ends. As DNA, the CDR3 is TGTGCCAGCAGCCCCCACCGGGACCAGTACTTC. This sequence encodes CASSPHRDQYF.

The V call is TRBV27, the J call TRBJ2-7, with D perhaps TRBD1 (6 bases). The germline V and J ends were trimmed by 5 bases and 3 bases, with 14 bases remaining between them. Looked up from germline, CDR1 is MNHEY and CDR2 is SMNVEV (reference sequence). The CDR3 loop spans 14 amino acids. The DNA of the CDR3 is TGTGCCAGCAGTGAACAGGGACGAGGCTACGAGCAGTACTTC. This sequence encodes CASSEQGRGYEQYF.

This rearrangement joins TRBV5-1 to TRBJ2-7, with D possibly matching TRBD1 (6 bases). Germline V gene lookup returns CDR1 SGHRS and CDR2 YFSETQ. CDR3 length equals 14 residues. V was pared by 0 bases and J by 2 bases, with 9 bases between. CDR3 sequence reads: CASSLGGPTYEQYF. For the CDR3, the DNA is TGCGCCAGCAGCTTGGGGGGGCCTACCTACGAGCAGTACTTC.

This clone came up once. V is TRBV6-4 and J is TRBJ1-1, with TRBD1 as a possible D gene (6 bases). The germline V gene has CDR1 MRHNA and CDR2 SNTAGT. Trimming took 7 bases from V and 5 from J, leaving 14 bases between them. The CDR3 extends over 13 amino acids. The CDR3 bases are TGTGCCAGCAAGAACAGGGCCGGGACTGAAGCTTTCTTT. This codes for CASKNRAGTEAFF.

The chain has TRBV2 and TRBJ2-4; 9 nucleotides agree with TRBD1. The J segment lost 9 bases and the V segment lost 10 bases, leaving 10 bases of the junction unmatched. There are 13 residues in the CDR3. Germline V gene sequence: CDR1 SNHLY, CDR2 FYNNEI. The CDR3: CANPPGQGVIQYF. The CDR3 DNA sequence: TGTGCCAACCCTCCGGGACAGGGCGTCATTCAGTACTTC.

This chain links TRBV6-1 with TRBJ1-2; 7 bases are a match to TRBD1. CDR3 length equals 16 residues. CDR1 and CDR2 (germline): MNHNS, SASEGT. V shed 2 bases, J shed 5 bases, and the junction held 11 bases outside the gene matches. The CDR3 sequence is CASSEWAGGFNYGYTF. CDR3 DNA: TGTGCCAGCAGTGAATGGGCAGGGGGATTCAATTATGGCTACACCTTC.